The entry below describes one TCR beta chain. Its specificity is not known. The source of the sample is a study of OX40 agonist ivuxolimab in advanced cancers. About the research overall: Ivuxolimab, an antibody acting as an agonist of OX40 (CD134), was used to treat patients. Eligibility admitted prior anti-PD-1, anti-PD-L1 or anti-CTLA-4 therapy; around 38% had some. Overall study results and limits: Some nonresponders likewise displayed low normalized T-cell clonal expansion. Within 6 weeks, CD4+ and CD8+ blood T cells expanded clonally at 0.1 to 3.0 mg/kg.

Method: immunoSEQ multiplex PCR; TCRdb's copy keeps in-frame clones and lacks some. The sample comprises approximately 90,000 clones, about 90% of which are singletons, and about 9% rests with the top ten. This CDR3 comprises 19 residues. Per germline, CDR1 KGHSH and CDR2 LQKENI. Trimming cost V 0 bases and J 8 bases, with 28 bases left between them. The chain uses TRBV18 and TRBJ1-2; possible D gene TRBD1, 5 bases. Sequencing used CD4+ or CD8+ T cells sorted from blood, obtained in a trial of the OX40 agonist ivuxolimab. The source of this sequence is an adult with an advanced solid tumor such as melanoma, head and neck, liver or kidney cancer. The DNA for the CDR3 is TGTGCCAGCTCACCACCTGGGGCCAGGATCCCCGGGCAGGGAGGAGGCTACACCTTC. It is translated as CASSPPGARIPGQGGGYTF. Variable domain in full (rest from reference TRBV18 and TRBJ1-2): NAGVMQNPRHLVRRRGQEARLRCSPMKGHSHVYWYRQLPEEGLKFMVYLQKENIIDESGMPKERFSAEFPKEGPSILRIQQVVRGDSAAYFCASSPPGARIPGQGGGYTFGSGTRLTVV.